This T cell receptor beta chain was captured by sequencing in a study of beta chain features in type 1 diabetes. Broader study findings: Moderate yet significant TCRB CDR3 shortening was seen in Type 1 diabetes patients in all four CD4+ subsets.

Turning to this clone: Its antigen remains unidentified.

The V segment lost 5 bases and the J segment 6 bases; nucleotides outside the gene matches: 7. This CDR3 comprises 15 residues. Germline CDR1 reads MGHRA; CDR2 reads YSYEKL. Sequencing targeted expressed TCRB transcripts, as all isolated RNA had been reverse transcribed. The repertoire was sequenced with immunoSEQ multiplex PCR; TCRdb's copy has only in-frame clones and lacks some. The profile shows tens of thousands of clones, around 50% of them singletons. This clonotype originated in a woman in her forties with type 1 diabetes. Sequenced: Tregs from blood. This chain joins TRBV4-1 and TRBJ2-2; 9 nucleotides line up with TRBD1. This chain's CDR3 is CASSTQGARAGELFF. The CDR3 nucleotides read TGCGCCAGCAGCACACAGGGGGCGCGAGCCGGGGAGCTGTTTTTT.